This T cell receptor beta chain came from a study of T cells in localized non-small cell lung cancer. CDR3 length: 12 residues. Overall study findings and caveats: Heterogeneity stays possible, as sequencing covered only one tumor region. Exceeding tumor, uninvolved adjacent lung had the highest T cell clonality.

Note on this clone: Antigen specificity is unknown.

The method was immunoSEQ multiplex PCR; TCRdb's version includes in-frame clones alone and lacks a portion of them. Here the sample spans approximately 67,000 clones, approximately 84% being singletons. The source material was peripheral blood, sampled before any cancer treatment. This sequence originates from a female donor at least 60 years old with stage I lung adenocarcinoma. This chain joins TRBV21-1 and TRBJ2-1. TRBV21-1 is a known pseudogene. CDR3 DNA: TGTGCCAGCAGCAAAGCAAAGAATGAGCAGTTCTTC. Protein product: CASSKAKNEQFF.